The clone carrying this TCR beta chain was recorded once. Primers included in the PCR were 60 Vbeta and 13 Jbeta primers. TCRdb's table, derived via immunoSEQ multiplex PCR, lists solely in-frame clones and lacks some. The sample has 170,000 or so clones, roughly 80% seen once. Germline values: CDR1 SGHDT, CDR2 YYEEEE. There are 13 residues in the CDR3. The V end lost 0 bases, the J end lost 4 bases, and 7 bases lay between the germline ends. The data are from a study of cytomegalovirus exposure and HLA in healthy donors. This TCR was sampled from a woman aged 30 to 39 in good health and CMV-seronegative. The sample consisted of PBMCs. The rearrangement links TRBV5-6 to TRBJ1-2, with D possibly being TRBD1 (6 bases). As DNA, the CDR3 is TGTGCCAGCAGCTTGGAGGGGGTCTATGGCTACACCTTC. Amino acids: CASSLEGVYGYTF.